The sequence of this T cell receptor beta chain was determined in a study of T cell responses to AZD1222 COVID-19 vaccine (dated by TCRdb to the early 2020s). Some background on the complete study: A total of about 240 trial participants underwent TCR sequencing, of whom nearly 210 received two doses of AZD1222 and about 25 received two doses of the MenACWY control vaccine. Trial participants were enrolled into age subgroups of 18-55, 56-69 and 70-plus years, which contained about 150, 27 and 61 TCR-sequenced participants, respectively.

The CDR3 regions of human TCRbeta chains were analyzed by immunosequencing. In the original analysis: TCRs in the repertoires were matched against a reference library of SARS-CoV-2-specific TCRs that had been generated with the MIRA antigen-specificity platform. Breadth was defined as the fraction of unique TCRs that were SARS-CoV-2-associated, and depth was defined as the fraction of total T cells that were SARS-CoV-2-associated. Each spike-specific TCR was assigned to its reactive spike region and to a CD4 or CD8 class using the MIRA data. Log10-transformed breadth and depth values were compared by one-way ANOVA with Sidak's multiple comparisons tests. TCRdb carries this immuneACCESS record with in-frame sequences only. Its versions omit some clonotypes, under half of them owing to an unresolved V gene in the studies checked, with the rest unexplained. Clone size and the V and J calls come from that table; the DNA yielded D and trimming. Here the sample has 150,000 to 160,000 clones; 90% to 95% occur a single time. Less than 1.6% of the sample is taken by the ten largest.

Concerning this clone itself: No antigen is known for it. One base away there is no much larger clone; base qualities are not given.

Taken with the paper, the label for time point translates to: about 28 days (+/-7) after the second vaccine dose. AZD1222 recipients given second doses at about 4 weeks or at about 12 weeks were pooled, since spike-specific TCR depth and breadth were not found to differ between the two schedules. Vaccinee samples were obtained from the UK trials COV001 and COV002, which included a single-blind randomized controlled phase 2/3 trial of AZD1222 (ChAdOx1 nCoV-19) in healthy adults. For TCRbeta chain sequencing, PBMC samples were collected from trial participants at day 0 and at day 28 after the second dose. The study at large found these results: No day 14 peak-response samples were available, so repertoires were characterized only after the peak T cell response. The whole spike protein was spanned by vaccine-associated CD4 TCRs, and dominant responses were seen in regions 160-218 and 743-854. Spike-specific TCR breadth and depth rose significantly after two AZD1222 doses compared with day 0 and with MenACWY recipients. Participants were mostly white British, with more females than males. The authors suggested clonal diversity may have been underestimated. Conclusions about previously exposed vaccinees were limited because only six AZD1222 recipients were SARS-CoV-2 seropositive at baseline. Reportedly, close to half of the unique spike-specific TCRs recognized epitopes lying outside the regions that are mutated in the B.1.351 and B.1.1.7 variants. The 56-69-year group was small, and its depth increase did not reach significance, likely because of low power.

CDR1 and CDR2 (KGHSH, LQKENI) derive from the germline V gene. Measured from the cysteine to the phenylalanine, the CDR3 is 16 residues long. Only the CDR3 portion is preserved as DNA: 48 bases, with reading frame beginning at the first base. V loses 3 bases at its end and J loses 2 bases; junction bases beyond the gene matches: 1. The clonotype comes from an adult who received the AZD1222 COVID-19 vaccine. This material consisted of peripheral blood, taken 28 days after the second AZD1222 dose. The rearranged segments are TRBV18 and TRBJ2-6, and 10 bases in between align with TRBD2. Here the CDR3 is given as CASSPLAGAGANVLTF. The sequenced DNA: TGTGCCAGCTCACCCCTAGCGGGAGCTGGGGCCAACGTCCTGACTTTC.